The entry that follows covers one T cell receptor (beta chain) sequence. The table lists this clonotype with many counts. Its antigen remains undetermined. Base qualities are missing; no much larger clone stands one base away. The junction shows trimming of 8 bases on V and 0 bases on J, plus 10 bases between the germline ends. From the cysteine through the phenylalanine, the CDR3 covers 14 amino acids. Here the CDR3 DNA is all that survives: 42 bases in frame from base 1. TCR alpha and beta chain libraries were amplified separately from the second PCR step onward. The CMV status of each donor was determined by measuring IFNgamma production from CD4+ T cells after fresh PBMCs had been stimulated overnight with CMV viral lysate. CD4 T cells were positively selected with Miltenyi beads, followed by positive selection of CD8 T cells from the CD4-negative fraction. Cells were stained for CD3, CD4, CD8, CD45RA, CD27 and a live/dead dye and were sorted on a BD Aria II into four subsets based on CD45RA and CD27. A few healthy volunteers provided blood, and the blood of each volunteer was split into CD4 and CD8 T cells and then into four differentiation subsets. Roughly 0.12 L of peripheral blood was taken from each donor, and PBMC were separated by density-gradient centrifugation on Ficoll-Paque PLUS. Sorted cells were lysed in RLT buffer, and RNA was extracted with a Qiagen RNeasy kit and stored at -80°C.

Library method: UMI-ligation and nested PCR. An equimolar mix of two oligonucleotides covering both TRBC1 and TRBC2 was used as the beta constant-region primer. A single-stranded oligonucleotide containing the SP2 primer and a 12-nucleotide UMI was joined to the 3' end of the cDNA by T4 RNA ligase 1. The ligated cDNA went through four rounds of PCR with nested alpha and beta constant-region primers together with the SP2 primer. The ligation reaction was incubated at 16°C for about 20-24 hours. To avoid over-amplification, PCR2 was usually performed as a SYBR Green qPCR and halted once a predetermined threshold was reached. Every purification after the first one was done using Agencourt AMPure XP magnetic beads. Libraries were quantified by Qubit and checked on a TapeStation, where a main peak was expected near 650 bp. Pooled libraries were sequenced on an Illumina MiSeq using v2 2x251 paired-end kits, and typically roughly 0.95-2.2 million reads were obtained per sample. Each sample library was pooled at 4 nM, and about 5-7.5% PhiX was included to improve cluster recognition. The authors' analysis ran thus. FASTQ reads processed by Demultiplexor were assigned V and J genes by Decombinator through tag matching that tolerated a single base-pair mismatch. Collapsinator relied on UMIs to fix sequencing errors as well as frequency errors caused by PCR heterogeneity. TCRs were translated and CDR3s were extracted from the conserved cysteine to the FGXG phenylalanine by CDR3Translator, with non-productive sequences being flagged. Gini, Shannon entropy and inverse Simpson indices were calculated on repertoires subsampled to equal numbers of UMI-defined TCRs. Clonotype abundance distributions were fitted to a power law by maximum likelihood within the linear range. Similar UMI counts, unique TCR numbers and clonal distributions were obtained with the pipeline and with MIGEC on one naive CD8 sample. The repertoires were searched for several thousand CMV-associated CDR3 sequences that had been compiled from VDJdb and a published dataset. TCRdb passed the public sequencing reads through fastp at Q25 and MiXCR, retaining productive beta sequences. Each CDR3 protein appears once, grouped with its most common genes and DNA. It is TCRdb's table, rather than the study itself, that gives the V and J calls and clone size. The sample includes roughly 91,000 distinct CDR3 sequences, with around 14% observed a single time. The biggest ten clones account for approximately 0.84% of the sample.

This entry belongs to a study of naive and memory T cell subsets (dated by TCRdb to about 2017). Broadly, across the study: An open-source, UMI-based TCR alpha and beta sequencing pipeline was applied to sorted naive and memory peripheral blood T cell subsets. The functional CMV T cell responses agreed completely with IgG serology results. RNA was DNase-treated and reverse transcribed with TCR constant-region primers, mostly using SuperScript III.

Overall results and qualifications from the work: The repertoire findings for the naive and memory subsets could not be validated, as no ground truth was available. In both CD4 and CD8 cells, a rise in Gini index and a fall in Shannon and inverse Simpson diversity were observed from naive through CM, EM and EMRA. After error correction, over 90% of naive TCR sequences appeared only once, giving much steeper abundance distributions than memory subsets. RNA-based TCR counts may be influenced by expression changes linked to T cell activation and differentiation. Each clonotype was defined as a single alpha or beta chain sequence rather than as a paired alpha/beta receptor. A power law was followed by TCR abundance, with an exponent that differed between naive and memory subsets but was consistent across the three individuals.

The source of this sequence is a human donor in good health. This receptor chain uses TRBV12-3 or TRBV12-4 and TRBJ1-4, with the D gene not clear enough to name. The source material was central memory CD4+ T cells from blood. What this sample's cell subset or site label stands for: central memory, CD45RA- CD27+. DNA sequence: TGTGCCAGCCTTGCAGAGCCAACTAATGAAAAACTGTTTTTT. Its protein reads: CASLAEPTNEKLFF.